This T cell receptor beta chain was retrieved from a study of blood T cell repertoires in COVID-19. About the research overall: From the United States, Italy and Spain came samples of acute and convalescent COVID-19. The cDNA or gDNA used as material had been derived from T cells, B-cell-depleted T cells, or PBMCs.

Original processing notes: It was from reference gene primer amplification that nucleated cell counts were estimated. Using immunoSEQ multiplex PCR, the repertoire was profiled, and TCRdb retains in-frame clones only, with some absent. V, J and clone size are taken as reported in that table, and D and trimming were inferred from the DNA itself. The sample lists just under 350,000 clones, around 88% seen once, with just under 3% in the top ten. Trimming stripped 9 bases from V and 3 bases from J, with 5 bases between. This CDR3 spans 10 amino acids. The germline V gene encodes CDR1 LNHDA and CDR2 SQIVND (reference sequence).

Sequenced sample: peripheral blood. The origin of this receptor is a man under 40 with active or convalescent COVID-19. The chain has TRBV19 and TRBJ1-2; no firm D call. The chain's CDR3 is CASRDYGYTF. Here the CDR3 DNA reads TGTGCCAGCCGGGACTATGGCTACACCTTC.